Presented here are 31 T cell receptor beta chains from one specimen sequenced in a study of shared clonotypes between healthy human individuals. Assay used: immunoSEQ multiplex PCR; TCRdb lists only in-frame clones, some missing. The sample holds roughly 2 million clones, approximately 95% seen once. Sequenced material: naive CD4+ T cells sorted from blood. The subset: CD45RA+ positively selected. Receptors originate from a man between 18 and 29 years old in good health.

V and J are TRBV7-2 and TRBJ1-1, with D maybe TRBD1 (6 bases). Trimming took off 1 base at V and 0 bases at J, with 12 bases between the two ends. CDR3 length: 16 residues. Germline CDR1 reads SGHTA; CDR2 reads FQGNSA. The CDR3 coding sequence is TGTGCCAGCAGCTTAGAACCGGCAGGGGTGAACACTGAAGCTTTCTTT. Residues: CASSLEPAGVNTEAFF.

A note on this clone: This sample also contains other DNA sequences that code for the same CDR3. The CDR3 sequence is CASSQEGVSNQPQHF. CDR3 coding DNA: TGCGCCAGCAGCCAGGAGGGAGTCAGCAATCAGCCCCAGCATTTT. The chain couples TRBV4-1 to TRBJ1-5, with D unresolved. Deletions cut 3 bases from V and 1 base from J, with 10 bases between. The CDR3 has 15 amino acids. CDR1 MGHRA and CDR2 YSYEKL come from the germline V gene.

V and J are TRBV6-5 and TRBJ1-2, with unresolved D. Germline CDR1 and CDR2: MNHEY and SVGAGI. The CDR3 is 13 residues long. V was pared by 6 bases and J by 0 bases, with 8 bases between. DNA of the CDR3: TGTGCCAGCAGCCTTGATACTAACTATGGCTACACCTTC. This sequence encodes CASSLDTNYGYTF.

This clone came up once. This chain joins TRBV5-1 and TRBJ2-2; D call uncertain. V lost 5 bases and J 5 bases, leaving 13 bases between the germline ends. The CDR3 has 14 amino acids. Germline V gene data show CDR1 as SGHRS and CDR2 as YFSETQ. Here the CDR3 reads CASSSGHPTGELFF. In nucleotides, the CDR3 is TGCGCCAGCAGTTCGGGCCACCCTACCGGGGAGCTGTTTTTT. The full variable domain, rest sourced from reference TRBV5-1 and TRBJ2-2, is KAGVTQTPRYLIKTRGQQVTLSCSPISGHRSVSWYQQTPGQGLQFLFEYFSETQRNKGNFPGRFSGRQFSNSRSEMNVSTLELGDSALYLCASSSGHPTGELFFGEGSRLTVL.

The rearrangement uses TRBV7-3 and TRBJ1-2, with TRBD1 matching over 10 bases. The V segment lost 1 base and the J segment 7 bases; nucleotides outside the gene matches: 6. Germline loops: CDR1 SGHTA, CDR2 FQGTGA. CDR3 length equals 15 residues. Here the CDR3 reads CASSLKGDRGGGYTF. The CDR3 DNA reads TGTGCCAGCAGCTTAAAAGGGGACAGGGGTGGTGGCTACACCTTC.

Note on this clone: This sample also contains other DNA sequences that code for the same CDR3. The chain employs TRBV2 and TRBJ1-1; TRBD1 aligns across 7 bases. This CDR3 spans 14 amino acids. Germline V CDR1 and CDR2: SNHLY, FYNNEI. The J segment lost 5 bases and the V segment lost 4 bases, leaving 7 bases of the junction unmatched. CDR3 sequence: CASSGQGGGTEAFF. The CDR3 bases are TGTGCCAGCAGTGGACAGGGTGGGGGAACTGAAGCTTTCTTT.

The chain employs TRBV2 and TRBJ1-2, with TRBD1 identical over 8 bases. V shed 4 bases and J 0 bases; nucleotides not matched to a gene: 4. The CDR3 contains 15 residues. Germline V gene sequence: CDR1 SNHLY, CDR2 FYNNEI. CDR3 in DNA: TGTGCCAGCAGTGTGACAGGGGCGACTAACTATGGCTACACCTTC. Its protein product is CASSVTGATNYGYTF.

The chain joins TRBV9 to TRBJ1-3, with 8 bases lining up with TRBD1. V shed 3 bases and J 0 bases; nucleotides not matched to a gene: 8. Per germline, CDR1 SGDLS and CDR2 YYNGEE. The CDR3 contains 17 residues. CDR3 coding DNA: TGTGCCAGCAGCGCACAGCCAGGGGGCAACTCTGGAAACACCATATATTTT. It translates to CASSAQPGGNSGNTIYF.

The chain employs TRBV19 and TRBJ2-7; the D gene is possibly TRBD2 (5 bases). The V and J ends lost 10 bases and 4 bases respectively, with 20 bases between them. The CDR3 consists of 14 residues. CDR1 is LNHDA and CDR2 is SQIVND in the germline V gene (reference sequence). The CDR3 protein is CATKGRGYPYEQYF. The CDR3 bases are TGTGCCACTAAAGGGAGAGGGTACCCTTACGAGCAGTACTTC.

This sequence joins TRBV7-6 and TRBJ2-7, with D unresolved. The CDR3 is 13 amino acids. Per the germline V gene, CDR1 is SGHVS and CDR2 is FNYEAQ. Deletions cut 5 bases from V and 6 bases from J, with 14 bases between. CDR3 bases: TGTGCCAGCAGCCTAGATAGGCAGGCCGAGCAGTACTTC. It is translated as CASSLDRQAEQYF.

V and J are TRBV5-1 and TRBJ2-7, with 9 nucleotides matching TRBD2. This CDR3 contains 15 residues. Trimming took 3 bases from V and 2 from J; bases not matched to a gene: 6. Germline V gene lookup returns CDR1 SGHRS and CDR2 YFSETQ. The CDR3 spells CASSSGLANTYEQYF. CDR3 DNA sequence: TGCGCCAGCAGCTCTGGACTAGCGAACACCTACGAGCAGTACTTC.

The chain is built from TRBV19 and TRBJ2-3, with D uncertain. CDR3 size: 12 residues. Germline V CDR1 and CDR2: LNHDA, SQIVND (reference sequence). The V end was cut by 6 bases, the J end by 8 bases, with 12 bases between. CDR3 amino acids: CASSPAPGTQYF. CDR3 in DNA: TGTGCCAGTAGCCCCGCCCCGGGTACGCAGTATTTT.

This chain uses TRBV28 with TRBJ2-2; the D gene is possibly TRBD1 (6 bases). The CDR3 has 14 residues. Trimming removed 7 bases from V and 2 bases from J, with 11 bases in between. From germline, CDR1 is MDHEN and CDR2 SYDVKM. CDR3 bases: TGTGCCAGCATACAACAGGGTAACACCGGGGAGCTGTTTTTT. Its protein is CASIQQGNTGELFF.

This sequence joins TRBV9 and TRBJ1-4; D possibly corresponds to TRBD1 (5 bases). CDR3 size: 15 residues. Germline V lookup: CDR1 SGDLS, CDR2 YYNGEE. Trimming left V 0 bases short and J 7 bases short, with 13 bases between. The CDR3: CASSVEGTLGEKLFF. The CDR3 coding sequence is TGTGCCAGCAGCGTAGAGGGGACTTTAGGTGAAAAACTGTTTTTT.

As DNA, the CDR3 is TGTGCCAGCAGTCCATGGGACAGGGGTGAGCCCCAGCATTTT. Amino acid sequence: CASSPWDRGEPQHF. This chain connects TRBV11-2 to TRBJ1-5; the match to TRBD1 covers 10 bases. CDR1 is SGHAT and CDR2 is FQNNGV in the germline V gene. V trimming: 6 bases; J trimming: 8 bases; junction bases outside the gene matches: 7. The CDR3 has 14 residues.

The V gene is TRBV18, the J gene TRBJ2-2; D gene uncertain. V lost 0 bases and J lost 2, with 10 bases in between. There are 16 residues in the CDR3. Germline values: CDR1 KGHSH, CDR2 LQKENI. The CDR3 DNA follows: TGTGCCAGCTCACCACCATCCAGAGGTAACACCGGGGAGCTGTTTTTT. It codes for CASSPPSRGNTGELFF.

The chain combines TRBV6-1 with TRBJ1-6; unclear D gene. V lost 7 bases and J 10 bases, leaving 20 bases between the germline ends. This CDR3 region has 15 residues. The V gene's germline CDR1 is MNHNS and CDR2 SASEGT. The CDR3 sequence: CASTSGSASNSPLHF. Here the CDR3 DNA reads TGTGCCAGCACTAGCGGGAGTGCATCGAACTCACCCCTCCACTTT.

This chain connects TRBV7-9 to TRBJ2-3, with no clear D. CDR1 SEHNR and CDR2 FQNEAQ come from the germline V gene (reference sequence). This CDR3 spans 15 amino acids. V was pared by 0 bases and J by 2 bases, with 9 bases between. CDR3 sequence reads: CASSLAQKNTDTQYF. Here the CDR3 DNA reads TGTGCCAGCAGCTTAGCGCAAAAGAACACAGATACGCAGTATTTT.

The chain is built from TRBV5-1 and TRBJ2-3; D is uncertain. Between the trimmed V and J ends, which lost 6 bases and 3 bases, there was a span of 17 bases. This CDR3 has 15 residues. Germline lookup yields CDR1 SGHRS and CDR2 YFSETQ. The CDR3 DNA is TGCGCCAGCACGACTCTGCCGTCGGCTACAGATACGCAGTATTTT. It yields the protein CASTTLPSATDTQYF.

The chain joins TRBV30 to TRBJ1-4, with D perhaps matching TRBD1 (5 bases). In germline, CDR1 is GTSNPN, CDR2 SVGIG (reference sequence). Trimming left V 4 bases short and J 1 base short, with 19 bases between. CDR3 size: 17 residues. The CDR3 coding sequence is TGTGCCTGGACTTTTGGGGGGAAAAGGGGAACTAATGAAAAACTGTTTTTT. This gives the protein CAWTFGGKRGTNEKLFF.

This rearrangement joins TRBV4-1 to TRBJ2-7; TRBD1 agrees at 9 bases. The germline V gene has CDR1 MGHRA and CDR2 YSYEKL. The CDR3 is 15 residues long. Trimming took 4 bases from V and 2 from J; bases not matched to a gene: 6. DNA of the CDR3: TGCGCCAGCAGCCTAGAACAGGGGGCTCCCTACGAGCAGTACTTC. Amino acid sequence: CASSLEQGAPYEQYF.

In regard to this clone: The identical CDR3 is also encoded by other nucleotide sequences in the sample. V and J are TRBV6-6 and TRBJ1-5; a weak D match, TRBD1 (5 bases). Germline assignment: CDR1 MNHNY and CDR2 SVGAGI (reference sequence). With 2 bases removed from V and 0 bases from J, the gap between germline ends came to 8 bases. The CDR3 is made up of 15 amino acids. Written as DNA, the CDR3 is TGTGCCAGCAGTTACGGACACCATAGCAATCAGCCCCAGCATTTT. Translation: CASSYGHHSNQPQHF.

CDR3 coding DNA: TGTGCCAGCAGCTTAGCGGGAGGGCCCGTCAATGAGCAGTTCTTC. Translating gives CASSLAGGPVNEQFF. The chain has TRBV11-2 and TRBJ2-1; TRBD2 matches at 8 bases. Trimming removed 1 base from V and 6 bases from J; junction bases left unmatched: 5. The CDR3 is made up of 15 amino acids. The germline CDR1 and CDR2 sequences are SGHAT and FQNNGV.

CDR3 region: CASSWERRSYGYTF. As DNA, the CDR3 is TGCGCCAGCAGCTGGGAAAGGAGGTCCTATGGCTACACCTTC. The chain recombines TRBV5-1 with TRBJ1-2, with D unclear. CDR3 length: 14 residues. V dropped 3 bases and J dropped 4 bases, with 13 bases sitting between them. CDR1 is SGHRS, CDR2 YFSETQ, per germline.

This chain joins TRBV10-2 and TRBJ2-7, with TRBD2 identical over 12 bases. This CDR3 comprises 16 residues. Germline CDR1 is WSHSY and CDR2 is SAAADI. Trimming cost V 2 bases and J 3 bases; bases outside gene matches: 5. The CDR3 here is CASSELGTSGYYEQYF. The CDR3 bases are TGCGCCAGCAGTGAGCTGGGGACTAGCGGGTACTACGAGCAGTACTTC.

The chain uses TRBV9 and TRBJ2-2; D is perhaps TRBD1 (6 bases). Trimming took 4 bases from V and 3 from J, leaving 10 bases between them. The CDR3 totals 14 residues. Per the germline V gene, CDR1 is SGDLS and CDR2 is YYNGEE. CDR3 in amino acids: CASSSRQDTGELFF. CDR3 coding DNA: TGTGCCAGCAGCTCCCGACAGGACACCGGGGAGCTGTTTTTT.

The rearrangement links TRBV5-1 to TRBJ2-5; 10 positions match TRBD2. The CDR3 length is 16 residues. Germline assignment: CDR1 SGHRS and CDR2 YFSETQ. V lost 0 bases and J lost 5; bases outside the gene matches: 7. CDR3 region: CASSLEQRGGRETQYF. CDR3 in DNA: TGCGCCAGCAGCTTGGAACAGCGGGGGGGCCGGGAGACCCAGTACTTC.

This rearrangement joins TRBV7-8 to TRBJ1-4; D not certain. Germline V gene lookup returns CDR1 SGHVS and CDR2 FQNEAQ. CDR3 size: 15 residues. With 1 base removed from V and 8 bases from J, the gap between germline ends came to 14 bases. The CDR3 DNA is TGTGCCAGCAGCTTAGGGGCTGATAGCGGAGAAAAACTGTTTTTT. Its translation: CASSLGADSGEKLFF. The whole variable domain, filled in from reference TRBV7-8 and TRBJ1-4, reads GAGVSQSPRYKVAKRGQDVALRCDPISGHVSLFWYQQALGQGPEFLTYFQNEAQLDKSGLPSDRFFAERPEGSVSTLKIQRTQQEDSAVYLCASSLGADSGEKLFFGSGTQLSVL.

This rearrangement joins TRBV15 to TRBJ2-7; D is uncertain. V lost 0 bases, J lost 5 bases, and 20 bases lay in between. This CDR3 has 17 residues. Per germline, CDR1 LNHNV and CDR2 YYDKDF (reference sequence). CDR3 sequence (DNA): TGTGCCACCAGCAGAGATCTGGGGTGGGGTGGAAAGAACGAGCAGTACTTC. This codes for CATSRDLGWGGKNEQYF.

This chain connects TRBV7-2 to TRBJ1-3; 10 nucleotides line up with TRBD1. The junction had 1 base not matched to a gene; V was cut back by 3 bases and J by 2 bases. In germline, CDR1 is SGHTA, CDR2 FQGNSA. The CDR3 contains 15 residues. The CDR3 protein is CASSLGTGAGNTIYF. The CDR3 DNA reads as TGTGCCAGCAGCTTGGGGACAGGGGCTGGAAACACCATATATTTT.

This clone turned up a few times. The same CDR3 can be traced to other DNA sequences in this sample. V gene TRBV11-2 combines with J gene TRBJ2-4; no definite D call. Germline V gene sequence: CDR1 SGHAT, CDR2 FQNNGV. The CDR3 contains 13 residues. Trimming removed 1 base at V and 2 bases at J, with 3 bases between. The CDR3: CASSLASKNIQYF. CDR3 sequence (DNA): TGTGCCAGCAGCTTAGCCTCCAAAAACATTCAGTACTTC.